The sequence of this TCR beta chain was determined in a study of memory CD4+ T cells and cytomegalovirus serostatus. Sample share makes this clone medium-sized. The V gene lost 1 base and the J gene lost 4 bases, with 9 bases spanning the gap. CDR3 size: 15 residues. The germline CDR1 and CDR2 sequences are SGDLS and YYNGEE. Single viable CD3+CD4+CD8-CD45RO+ cells were sorted as the memory CD4+ T cells. Produced via immunoSEQ multiplex PCR; TCRdb's table is partial and in-frame only. The sample yields more than 35,000 clones, around 79% seen once. Sequencing was done on a sample of memory CD4+ T cells from blood. The rearrangement joins TRBV9 to TRBJ1-6; a possible D gene is TRBD1 (5 bases). The source of this sequence is an adult in good health and CMV-seropositive. The CDR3 loop reads CASSVTDSYNSPLHF. The DNA for the CDR3 is TGTGCCAGCAGCGTAACAGACAGTTATAATTCACCCCTCCACTTT.